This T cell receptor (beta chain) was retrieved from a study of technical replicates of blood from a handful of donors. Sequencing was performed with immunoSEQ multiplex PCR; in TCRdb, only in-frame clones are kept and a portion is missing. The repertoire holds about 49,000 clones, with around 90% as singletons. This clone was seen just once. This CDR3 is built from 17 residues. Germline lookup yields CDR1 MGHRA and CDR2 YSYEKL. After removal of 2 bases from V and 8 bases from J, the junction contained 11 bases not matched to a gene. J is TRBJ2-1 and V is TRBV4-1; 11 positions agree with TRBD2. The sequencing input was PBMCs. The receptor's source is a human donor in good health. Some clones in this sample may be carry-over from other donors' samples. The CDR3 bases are TGCGCCAGCAGCCAACCTAAACCTAGCGGGAGGACCGATGAGCAGTTCTTC. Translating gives CASSQPKPSGRTDEQFF.